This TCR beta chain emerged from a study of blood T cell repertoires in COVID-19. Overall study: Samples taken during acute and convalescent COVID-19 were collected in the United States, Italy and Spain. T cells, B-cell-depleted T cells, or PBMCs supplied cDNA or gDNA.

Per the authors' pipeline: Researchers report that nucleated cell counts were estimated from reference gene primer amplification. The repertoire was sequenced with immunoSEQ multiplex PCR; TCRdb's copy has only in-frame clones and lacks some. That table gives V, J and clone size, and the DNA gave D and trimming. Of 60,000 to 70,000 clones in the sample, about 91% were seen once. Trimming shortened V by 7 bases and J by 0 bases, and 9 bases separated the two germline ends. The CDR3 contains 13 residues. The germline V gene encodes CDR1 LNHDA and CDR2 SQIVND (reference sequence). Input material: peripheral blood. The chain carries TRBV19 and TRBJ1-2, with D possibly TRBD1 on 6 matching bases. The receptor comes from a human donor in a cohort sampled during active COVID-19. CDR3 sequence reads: CASKQGPNYGYTF. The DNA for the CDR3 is TGTGCCAGTAAGCAGGGGCCTAACTATGGCTACACCTTC.